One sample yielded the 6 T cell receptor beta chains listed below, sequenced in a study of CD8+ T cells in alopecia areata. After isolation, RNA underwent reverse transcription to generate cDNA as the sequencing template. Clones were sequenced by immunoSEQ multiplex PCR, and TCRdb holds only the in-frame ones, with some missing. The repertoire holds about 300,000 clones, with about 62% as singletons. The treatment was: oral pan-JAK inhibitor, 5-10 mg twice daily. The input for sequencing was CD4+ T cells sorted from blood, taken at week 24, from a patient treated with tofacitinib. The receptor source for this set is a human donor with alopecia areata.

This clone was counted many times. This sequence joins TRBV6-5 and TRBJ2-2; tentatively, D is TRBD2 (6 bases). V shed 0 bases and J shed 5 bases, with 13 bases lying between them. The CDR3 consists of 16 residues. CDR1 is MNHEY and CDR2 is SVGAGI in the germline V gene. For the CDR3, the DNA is TGTGCCAGCAGTTACTCCTCGGGGAGGCGGACCGGGGAGCTGTTTTTT. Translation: CASSYSSGRRTGELFF.

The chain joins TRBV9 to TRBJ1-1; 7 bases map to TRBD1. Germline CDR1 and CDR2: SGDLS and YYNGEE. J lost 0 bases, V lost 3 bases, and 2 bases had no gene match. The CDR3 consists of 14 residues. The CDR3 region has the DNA TGTGCCAGCAGCGCACAGGGGATGAACACTGAAGCTTTCTTT. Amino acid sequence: CASSAQGMNTEAFF.

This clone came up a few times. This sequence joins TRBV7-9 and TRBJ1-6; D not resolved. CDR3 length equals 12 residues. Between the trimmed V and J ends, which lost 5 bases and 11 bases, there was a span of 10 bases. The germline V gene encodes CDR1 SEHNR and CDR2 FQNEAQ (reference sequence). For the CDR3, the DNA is TGTGCCAGCAGCCTCCACGATCCACCCCTCCACTTT. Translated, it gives CASSLHDPPLHF. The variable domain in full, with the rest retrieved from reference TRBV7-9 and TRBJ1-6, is DTGVSQNPRHKITKRGQNVTFRCDPISEHNRLYWYRQTLGQGPEFLTYFQNEAQLEKSRLLSDRFSAERPKGSFSTLEIQRTEQGDSAMYLCASSLHDPPLHFGNGTRLTVT.

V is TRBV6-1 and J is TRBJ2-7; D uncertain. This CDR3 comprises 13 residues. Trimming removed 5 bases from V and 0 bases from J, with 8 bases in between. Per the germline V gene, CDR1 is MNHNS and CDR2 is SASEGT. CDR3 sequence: CASSYGASYEQYF. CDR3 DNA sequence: TGTGCCAGCAGTTATGGAGCCTCCTACGAGCAGTACTTC.

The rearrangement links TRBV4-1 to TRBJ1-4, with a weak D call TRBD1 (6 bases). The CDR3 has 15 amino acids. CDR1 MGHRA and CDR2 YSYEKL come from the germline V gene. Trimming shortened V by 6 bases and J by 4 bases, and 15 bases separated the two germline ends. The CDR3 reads CASRILGGHNEKLFF. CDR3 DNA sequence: TGCGCCAGCAGGATCCTGGGGGGCCATAATGAAAAACTGTTTTTT.

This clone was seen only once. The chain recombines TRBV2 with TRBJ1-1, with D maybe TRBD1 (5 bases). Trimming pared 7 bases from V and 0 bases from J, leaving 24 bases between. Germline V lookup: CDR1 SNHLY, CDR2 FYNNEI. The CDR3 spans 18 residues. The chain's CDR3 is CASILMQRGGKMNTEAFF. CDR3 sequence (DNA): TGTGCCAGCATCCTTATGCAAAGGGGCGGTAAAATGAACACTGAAGCTTTCTTT.